The clone carrying this TCR beta chain has more than one count but fewer than ten. The sample belongs to a study of early T cells in non-severe SARS-CoV-2 infection. Study context: Sequencing used unsorted whole-blood bulk RNA, so chains lack pairing.

TCRdb fed the 5' RACE reads into MiXCR, producing one record per CDR3 protein. The sample holds some 80,000 distinct CDR3 sequences, around 12% seen once. The germline V gene has CDR1 SGHTA and CDR2 FQGNSA. V lost 3 bases, J lost 3 bases, and 3 bases stayed unmatched. The CDR3 is made up of 15 amino acids. The sequencing here drew on whole blood, taken at baseline. This clonotype was sampled from an adult who was a healthcare worker with PCR-confirmed SARS-CoV-2 infection or an uninfected control (not recorded which). The donor label of this sample is uncertain. The chain carries TRBV7-2 and TRBJ1-4; the match to TRBD1 covers 8 bases. The chain's CDR3 is CASSFDRGSNEKLFF. Written as DNA, the CDR3 is TGTGCCAGCAGCTTCGACAGGGGATCTAATGAAAAACTGTTTTTT.